This TCR beta chain came from a study of CD8+ T cells in alopecia areata. A remark on this clone: Its antigen is unidentified.

RNA was extracted and reverse transcribed into cDNA as the sequencing template. Clones were read by immunoSEQ multiplex PCR, and TCRdb kept only the in-frame ones, dropping some. The data show about 180,000 clones, with 67% seen just once and about an eighth held by the top ten. Study-wide findings and caveats: An increase in clonality over normal scalp was evident in lesional scalp, especially alopecia totalis/universalis. Alphabeta T cells residing in normal skin are also sequenced in scalp samples. Patients displayed less clarity in TCR sharing than mice, a finding possibly related to HLA.

CDR1 is SQVTM and CDR2 is ANQGSEA in the germline V gene. V was pared by 2 bases and J by 3 bases, with 4 bases of the junction left unmatched. This CDR3 is built from 15 residues. The receptor comes from a human donor with alopecia areata. The sample was CD8+ T cells sorted from blood, taken at week 0. This rearrangement joins TRBV29-1 to TRBJ2-5; 12 nucleotides line up with TRBD2. CDR3 region: CSVEMRLAGEETQYF. CDR3 DNA: TGCAGCGTTGAAATGAGACTAGCGGGGGAAGAGACCCAGTACTTC.